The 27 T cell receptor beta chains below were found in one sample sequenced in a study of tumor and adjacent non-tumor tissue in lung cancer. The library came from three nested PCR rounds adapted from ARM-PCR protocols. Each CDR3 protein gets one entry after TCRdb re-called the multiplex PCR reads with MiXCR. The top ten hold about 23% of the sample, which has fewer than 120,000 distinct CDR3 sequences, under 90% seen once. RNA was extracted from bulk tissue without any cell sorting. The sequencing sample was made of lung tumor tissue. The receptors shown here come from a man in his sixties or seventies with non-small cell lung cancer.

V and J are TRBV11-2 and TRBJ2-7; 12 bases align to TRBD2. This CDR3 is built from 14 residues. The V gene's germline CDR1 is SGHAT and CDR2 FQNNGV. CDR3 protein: CVRSPSGGACEQYF. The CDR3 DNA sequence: TGTGTCAGGAGCCCTAGCGGGGGGGCCTGCGAGCAGTACTTC.

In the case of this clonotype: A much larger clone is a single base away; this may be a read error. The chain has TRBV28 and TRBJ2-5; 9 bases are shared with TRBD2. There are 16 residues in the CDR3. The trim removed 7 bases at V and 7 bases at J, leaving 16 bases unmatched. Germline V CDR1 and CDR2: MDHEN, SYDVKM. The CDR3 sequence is CASMEERGGAVATQYF. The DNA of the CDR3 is TGTGCCAGCATGGAGGAGCGCGGGGGGGCAGTAGCGACCCAGTACTTC.

The CDR3: CAISTGERDTQYF. DNA for the CDR3: TGTGCCATCAGTACAGGGGAGAGAGATACGCAGTATTTT. The chain recombines TRBV10-3 with TRBJ2-3; TRBD1 matches 7 bases. Germline values: CDR1 ENHRY, CDR2 SYGVKD. This CDR3 is 13 amino acids long. V was pared by 5 bases and J by 5 bases, with 4 bases of the junction left unmatched.

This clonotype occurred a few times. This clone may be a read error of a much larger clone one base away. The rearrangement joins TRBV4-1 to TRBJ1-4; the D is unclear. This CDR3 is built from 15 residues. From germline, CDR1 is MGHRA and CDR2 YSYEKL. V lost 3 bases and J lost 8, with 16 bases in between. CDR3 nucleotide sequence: TGCGCCAGCAGCCAGAATTGGCCGCCCCACGAAAAACTGTTTTTT. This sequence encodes CASSQNWPPHEKLFF.

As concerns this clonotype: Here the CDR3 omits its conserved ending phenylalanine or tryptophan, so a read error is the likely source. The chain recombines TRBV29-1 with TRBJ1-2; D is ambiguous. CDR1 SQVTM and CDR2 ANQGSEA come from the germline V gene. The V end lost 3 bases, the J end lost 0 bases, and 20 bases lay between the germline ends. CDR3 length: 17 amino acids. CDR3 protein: CSVDEYVQDHTNYGYTL. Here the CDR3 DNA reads TGCAGCGTTGACGAGTACGTTCAGGACCATACTAACTATGGCTACACCTTG.

DNA for the CDR3: TGCGCCAGCAGCTTGTTGAGTTTGGGACTTACTTGGGGAGAGACCCAGTACTTC. Protein: CASSLLSLGLTWGETQYF. The chain couples TRBV5-1 to TRBJ2-5, with D perhaps TRBD2 (6 bases). The CDR3 is made up of 18 amino acids. Deletions cut 1 base from V and 4 bases from J, with 23 bases between. The germline V gene has CDR1 SGHRS and CDR2 YFSETQ. Combining the CDR3 with reference TRBV5-1 and TRBJ2-5 gives the whole variable domain KAGVTQTPRYLIKTRGQQVTLSCSPISGHRSVSWYQQTPGQGLQFLFEYFSETQRNKGNFPGRFSGRQFSNSRSEMNVSTLELGDSALYLCASSLLSLGLTWGETQYFGPGTRLLVL.

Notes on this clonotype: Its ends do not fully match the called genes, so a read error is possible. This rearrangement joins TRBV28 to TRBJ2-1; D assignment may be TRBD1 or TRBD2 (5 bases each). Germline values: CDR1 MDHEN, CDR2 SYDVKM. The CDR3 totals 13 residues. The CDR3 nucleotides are TGTGCTAGCACCCGGGACGGGGCGGTTGAGCAGTTCTTC. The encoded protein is CASTRDGAVEQFF.

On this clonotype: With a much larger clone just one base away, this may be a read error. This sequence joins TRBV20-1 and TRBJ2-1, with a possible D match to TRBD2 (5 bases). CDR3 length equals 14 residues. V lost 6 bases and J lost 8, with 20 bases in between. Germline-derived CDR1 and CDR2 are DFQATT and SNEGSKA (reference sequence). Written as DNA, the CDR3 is TGCAGTGCCGAGACACCGCTAGCTGTGGATGAGCAGTTCTTC. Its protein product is CSAETPLAVDEQFF.

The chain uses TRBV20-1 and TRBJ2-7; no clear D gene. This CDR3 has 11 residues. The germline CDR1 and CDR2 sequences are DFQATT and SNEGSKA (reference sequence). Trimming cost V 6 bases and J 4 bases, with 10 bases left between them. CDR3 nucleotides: TGCAGTGCGAATGGGTCTTACGAGCAGTACTTC. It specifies CSANGSYEQYF.

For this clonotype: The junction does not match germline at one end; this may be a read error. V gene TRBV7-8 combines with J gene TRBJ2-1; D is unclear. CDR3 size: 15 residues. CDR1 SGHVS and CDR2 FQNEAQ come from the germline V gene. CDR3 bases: TGTGCCAGCAAAGAATGGTCCGGGTCCTACAATGAGCAATTCTTC. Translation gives CASKEWSGSYNEQFF.

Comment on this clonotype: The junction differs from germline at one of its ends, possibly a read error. The CDR3 reads CAGSQGVGGLWTQYF. The DNA of the CDR3 is TGCGCCGGCAGCCAGGGAGTCGGAGGCTTGTGGACCCAGTACTTC. V and J are TRBV4-1 and TRBJ2-5, with D perhaps assigned TRBD1 or TRBD2 (5 bases each). Germline CDR1 is MGHRA and CDR2 is YSYEKL. The CDR3 sequence is 15 residues long.

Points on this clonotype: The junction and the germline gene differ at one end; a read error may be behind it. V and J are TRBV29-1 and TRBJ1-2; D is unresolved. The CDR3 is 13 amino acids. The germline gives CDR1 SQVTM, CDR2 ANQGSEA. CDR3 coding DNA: TGCAGCGTATCGCCCCAGGCCTTAATAGGCTACAGCTTC. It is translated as CSVSPQALIGYSF.

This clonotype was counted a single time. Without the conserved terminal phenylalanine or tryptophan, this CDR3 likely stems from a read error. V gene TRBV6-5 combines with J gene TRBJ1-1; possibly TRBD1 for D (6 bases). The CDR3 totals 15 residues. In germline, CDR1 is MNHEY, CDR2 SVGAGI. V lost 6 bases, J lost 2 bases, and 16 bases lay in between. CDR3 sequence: CASSSPDRLNTEAFL. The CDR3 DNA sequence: TGTGCCAGCAGCTCGCCAGACAGGCTTAACACTGAAGCTTTCTTA.

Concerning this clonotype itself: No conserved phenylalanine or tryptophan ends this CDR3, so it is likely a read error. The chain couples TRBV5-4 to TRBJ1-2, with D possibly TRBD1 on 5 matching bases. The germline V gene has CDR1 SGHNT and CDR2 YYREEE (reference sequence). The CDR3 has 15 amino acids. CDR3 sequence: CTSSLGHRTNYGYTL. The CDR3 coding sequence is TGTACCAGCAGCTTGGGGCACAGAACCAACTATGGCTACACCCTC.

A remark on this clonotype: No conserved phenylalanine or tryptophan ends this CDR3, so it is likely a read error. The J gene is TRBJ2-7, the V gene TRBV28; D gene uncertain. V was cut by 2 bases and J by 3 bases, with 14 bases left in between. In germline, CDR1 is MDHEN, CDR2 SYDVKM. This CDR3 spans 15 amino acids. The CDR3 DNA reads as TGTGCCAGCAGTTTAGTCGGCAGGAGCCGCTACGAGCAGTACGAC. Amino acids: CASSLVGRSRYEQYD.

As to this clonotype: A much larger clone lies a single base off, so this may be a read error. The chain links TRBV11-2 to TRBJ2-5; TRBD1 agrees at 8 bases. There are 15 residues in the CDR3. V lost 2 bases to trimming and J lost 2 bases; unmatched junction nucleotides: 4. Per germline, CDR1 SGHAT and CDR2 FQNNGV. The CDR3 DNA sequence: TGTGCCAGCAGCTTACAGGGGGCGCAGCAAGAGACCCAGTACTTC. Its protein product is CASSLQGAQQETQYF.

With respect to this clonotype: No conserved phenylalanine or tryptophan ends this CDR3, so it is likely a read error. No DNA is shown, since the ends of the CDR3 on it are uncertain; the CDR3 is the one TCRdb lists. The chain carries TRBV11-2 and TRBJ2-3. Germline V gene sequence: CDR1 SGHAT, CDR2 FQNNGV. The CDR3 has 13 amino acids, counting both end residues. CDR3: CVMSGRSTHTRYS.

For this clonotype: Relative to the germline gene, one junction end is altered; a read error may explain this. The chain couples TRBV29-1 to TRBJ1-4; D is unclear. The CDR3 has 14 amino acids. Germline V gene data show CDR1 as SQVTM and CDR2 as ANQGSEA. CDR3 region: CSVLSPQHGEKQFF. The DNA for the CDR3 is TGCAGCGTCCTAAGCCCACAGCACGGTGAAAAACAGTTTTTT.

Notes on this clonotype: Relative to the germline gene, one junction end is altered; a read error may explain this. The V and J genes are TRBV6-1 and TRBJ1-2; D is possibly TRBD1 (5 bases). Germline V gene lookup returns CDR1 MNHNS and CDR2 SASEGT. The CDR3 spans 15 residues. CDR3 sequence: CASSLQDKSNDGYTF. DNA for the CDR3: TGTGCCAGCAGCCTGCAGGACAAGTCTAACGATGGCTACACCTTC.

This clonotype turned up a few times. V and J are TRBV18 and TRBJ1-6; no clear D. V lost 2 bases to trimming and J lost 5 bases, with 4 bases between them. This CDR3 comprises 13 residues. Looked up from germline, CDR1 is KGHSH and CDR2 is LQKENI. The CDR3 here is CASSPENNSPLHF. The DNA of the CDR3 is TGTGCCAGCTCACCAGAGAATAATTCACCCCTCCACTTT.

The chain's CDR3 is CASNPPSGRGNEQFF. In DNA form, the CDR3 reads TGTGCCAGCAACCCGCCTAGCGGGAGGGGGAACGAGCAGTTCTTC. The chain carries TRBV6-6 and TRBJ2-1; 12 nucleotides align to TRBD2. The CDR3 is 15 amino acids. Germline V CDR1 and CDR2: MNHNY, SVGAGI (reference sequence). V lost 7 bases, J lost 10 bases, and 11 bases stayed unmatched.

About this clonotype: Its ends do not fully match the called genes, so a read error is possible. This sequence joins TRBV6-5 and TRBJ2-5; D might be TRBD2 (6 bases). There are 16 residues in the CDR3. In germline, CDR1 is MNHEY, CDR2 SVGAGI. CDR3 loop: CASSYSVTGERETQYF. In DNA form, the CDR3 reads TGTGCTAGCAGTTACTCGGTAACGGGGGAAAGAGAGACCCAGTACTTC.

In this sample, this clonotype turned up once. The DNA of the CDR3 is TGTGCCATTAGTCCAGTGCTCGCCCACGAGCAGTACTTC. It specifies CAISPVLAHEQYF. The chain couples TRBV10-3 to TRBJ2-7; unclear D gene. The CDR3 consists of 13 residues. The ends were cut back, 9 bases at V and 5 bases at J, with 17 bases in the middle. Germline V gene lookup returns CDR1 ENHRY and CDR2 SYGVKD.

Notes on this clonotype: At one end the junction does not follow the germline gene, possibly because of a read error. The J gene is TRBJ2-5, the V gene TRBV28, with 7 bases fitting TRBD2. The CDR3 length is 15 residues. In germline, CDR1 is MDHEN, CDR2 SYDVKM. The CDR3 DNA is TGTGCCAGCAGCCAGAGGGTGGGAGGGGTAGAGACTCAGTGCTTC. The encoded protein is CASSQRVGGVETQCF.

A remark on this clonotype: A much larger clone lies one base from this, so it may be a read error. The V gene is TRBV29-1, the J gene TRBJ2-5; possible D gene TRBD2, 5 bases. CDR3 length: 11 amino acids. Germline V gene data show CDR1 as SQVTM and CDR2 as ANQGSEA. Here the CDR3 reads CSGSEAEAQYF. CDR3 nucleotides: TGCAGCGGTAGCGAGGCAGAGGCCCAGTACTTC.

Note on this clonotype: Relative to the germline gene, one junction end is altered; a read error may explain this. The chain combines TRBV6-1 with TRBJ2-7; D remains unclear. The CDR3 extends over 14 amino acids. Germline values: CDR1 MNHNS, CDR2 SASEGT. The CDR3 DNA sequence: TGTGCTAGCAGTTGGGCAAGACCAACCTACGAGCAGTACTTC. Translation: CASSWARPTYEQYF.

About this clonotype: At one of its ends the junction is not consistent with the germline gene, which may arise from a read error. In DNA form, the CDR3 reads TGTGCCAGCAGTTTATATGGGGTAGAAGAGACCCAGTGCTTC. Translated: CASSLYGVEETQCF. The chain couples TRBV28 to TRBJ2-5; D not resolved. CDR3 length: 14 amino acids. Germline CDR1 reads MDHEN; CDR2 reads SYDVKM.